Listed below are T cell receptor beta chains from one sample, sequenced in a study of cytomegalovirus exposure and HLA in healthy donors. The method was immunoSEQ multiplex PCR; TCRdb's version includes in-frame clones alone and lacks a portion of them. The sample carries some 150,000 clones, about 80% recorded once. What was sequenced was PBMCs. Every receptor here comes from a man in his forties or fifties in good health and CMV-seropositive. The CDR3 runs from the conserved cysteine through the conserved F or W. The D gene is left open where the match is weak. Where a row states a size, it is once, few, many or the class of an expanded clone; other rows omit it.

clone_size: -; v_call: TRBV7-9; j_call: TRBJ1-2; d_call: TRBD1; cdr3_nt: TGTGCCAGCAGCTTATCCGGGACAGGGTCTGGCTACACCTTC; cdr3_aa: CASSLSGTGSGYTF
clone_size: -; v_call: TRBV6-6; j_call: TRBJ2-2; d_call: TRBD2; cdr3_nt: TGTGCCAGCAGCATACTAGCGGGAGGTGGGACCGGGGAGCTGTTTTTT; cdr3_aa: CASSILAGGGTGELFF
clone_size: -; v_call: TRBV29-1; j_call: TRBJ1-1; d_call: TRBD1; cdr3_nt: TGCAGCGCCCGGGGACAGATGAACACTGAAGCTTTCTTT; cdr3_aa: CSARGQMNTEAFF
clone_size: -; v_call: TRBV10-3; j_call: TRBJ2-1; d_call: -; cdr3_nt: TGTGCCATCAGGACTTTCGGCGGGGACGCCGCTGAGCAGTTCTTC; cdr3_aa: CAIRTFGGDAAEQFF
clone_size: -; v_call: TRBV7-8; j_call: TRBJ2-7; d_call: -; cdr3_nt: TGTGCCAGCAGCTTAGCACAGGGTCCTTCCTACGAGCAGTACTTC; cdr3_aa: CASSLAQGPSYEQYF
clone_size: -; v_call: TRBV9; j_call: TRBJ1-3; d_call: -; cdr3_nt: TGTGCCAGCACCCCGCGGGGGGGCTCTGGAAACACCATATATTTT; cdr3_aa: CASTPRGGSGNTIYF
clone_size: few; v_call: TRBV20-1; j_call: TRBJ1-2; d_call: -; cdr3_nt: TGCAGTGCTGTAAGGGAGCAGGGCTACACCTTC; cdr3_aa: CSAVREQGYTF
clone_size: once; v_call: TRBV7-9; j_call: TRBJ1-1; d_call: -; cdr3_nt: TGTGCCAGCAGCTTCTTGGCAGGTCCGAACACTGAAGCTTTCTTT; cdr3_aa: CASSFLAGPNTEAFF
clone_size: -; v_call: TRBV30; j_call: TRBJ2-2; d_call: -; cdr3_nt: TGTGCCTGGAGTGTCCAGTTCACCGGGGAGCTGTTTTTT; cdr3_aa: CAWSVQFTGELFF
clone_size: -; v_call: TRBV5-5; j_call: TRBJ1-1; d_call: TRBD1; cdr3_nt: TGTGCCAGCAGCTTGAGGGGACAGGGGGCTTTAAACACTGAAGCTTTCTTT; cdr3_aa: CASSLRGQGALNTEAFF
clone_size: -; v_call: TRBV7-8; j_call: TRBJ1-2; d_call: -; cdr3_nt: TGTGCCAGCAGCCCCTCCCCCACAGGATACTACACCTTC; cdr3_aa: CASSPSPTGYYTF
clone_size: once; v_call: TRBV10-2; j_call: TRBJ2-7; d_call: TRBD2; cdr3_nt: TGCGCCAGCAGCCCCAATCGGCCTAGCGGGAGGGCCGTTTACGAGCAGTACTTC; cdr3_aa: CASSPNRPSGRAVYEQYF
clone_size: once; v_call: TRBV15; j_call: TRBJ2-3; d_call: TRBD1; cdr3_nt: TGTGCCACTTCGACAGGGGATACGCAGTATTTT; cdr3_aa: CATSTGDTQYF
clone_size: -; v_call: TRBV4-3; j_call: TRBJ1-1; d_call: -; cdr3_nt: TGCGCCAGCAGCCTCGGCACGCAGGGAATAGGAACTGAAGCTTTCTTT; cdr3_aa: CASSLGTQGIGTEAFF
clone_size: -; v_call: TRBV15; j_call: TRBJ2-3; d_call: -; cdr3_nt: TGTGCCACCAGCAGAGCCAACACAGATACGCAGTATTTT; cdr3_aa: CATSRANTDTQYF
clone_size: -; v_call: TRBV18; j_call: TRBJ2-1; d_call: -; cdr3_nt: TGTGCCAGCTCACCAGGACTACCGAAGGGGAATGAGCAGTTCTTC; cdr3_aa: CASSPGLPKGNEQFF
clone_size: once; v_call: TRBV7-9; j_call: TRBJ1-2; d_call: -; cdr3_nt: TGTGCCAGCAGCCCCCCAGGATCCCTTGGTCATGGCTACACCTTC; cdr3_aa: CASSPPGSLGHGYTF
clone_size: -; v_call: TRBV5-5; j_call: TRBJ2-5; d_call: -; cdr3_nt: TGTGCCAGCAGCGCCAACCCAGGGTCCCAAGAGACCCAGTACTTC; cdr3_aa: CASSANPGSQETQYF
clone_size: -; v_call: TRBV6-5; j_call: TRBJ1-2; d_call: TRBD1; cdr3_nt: TGTGCCAGCAGACTCGGGACAGGGGAACTGAACACCTTC; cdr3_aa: CASRLGTGELNTF
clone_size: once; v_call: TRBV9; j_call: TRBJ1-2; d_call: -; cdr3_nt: TGTGCCAGCAGCGTAGAGGACACAAACTATGGCTACACCTTC; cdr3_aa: CASSVEDTNYGYTF
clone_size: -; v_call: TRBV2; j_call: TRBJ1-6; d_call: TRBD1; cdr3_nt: TGTGCCACCAGGGACAGCGGTTATTCACCCCTCCACTTT; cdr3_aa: CATRDSGYSPLHF
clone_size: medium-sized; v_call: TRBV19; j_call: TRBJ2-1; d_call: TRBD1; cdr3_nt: TGTGCCAGTCGACAGGGGGCCTTTTCCTACAATGAGCAGTTCTTC; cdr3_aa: CASRQGAFSYNEQFF